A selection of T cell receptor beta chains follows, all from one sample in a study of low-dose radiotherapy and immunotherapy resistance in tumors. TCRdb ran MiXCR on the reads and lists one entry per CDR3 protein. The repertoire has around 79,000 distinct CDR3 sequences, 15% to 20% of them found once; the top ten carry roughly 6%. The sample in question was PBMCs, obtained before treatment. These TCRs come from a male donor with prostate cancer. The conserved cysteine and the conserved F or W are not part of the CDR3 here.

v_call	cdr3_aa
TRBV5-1	ASSPTVSVNGELF
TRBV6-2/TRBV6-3	ASSYLGAANQPQH
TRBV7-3	ASSLTPYGSGGSGYNEQF
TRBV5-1	ASSPPGLPANEQF
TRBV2	ASSEGGNSPLH
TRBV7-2	ASSLGQGAGTQY
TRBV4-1	ASSQGRVGEGYEQY
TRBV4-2	ASSQGPGEETQY
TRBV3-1	ASSQGRNTQY
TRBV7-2	ASSSATSGFTYEQY
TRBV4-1	ASSHSEITQETQY
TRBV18	ASSPRTGGRVDTQY
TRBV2	ASSGGQGAATEAF
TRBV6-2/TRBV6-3	ASSNGQTGSGTSYEQY
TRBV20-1	SARGAGRGATDTQY
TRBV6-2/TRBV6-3	ASSYGGNQETQY
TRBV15	ATSREAPGRYNEQF
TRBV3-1	ASSRRGPYEQY
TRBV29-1	SVDHGGNTIY
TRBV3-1	ASSQDFRNTQY
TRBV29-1	SVVAGGGLSDTQY
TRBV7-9	ASSLDPPGQPQH